This T cell receptor beta chain was observed in a study of Ad26.COV2.S vaccination and SARS-CoV-2 variants (dated by TCRdb to the early 2020s). For the study in its entirety: Donors in the vaccine arm were drawn from COV1001, a multicentre, randomized, double-blind, placebo-controlled phase I-IIa trial testing Ad26.COV2.S in healthy adults. Dosing of Ad26.COV2.S was intramuscular, at either 5x10^10 or 1x10^11 viral particles, delivered as one shot or as two shots spaced 56 days apart. Sequencing of the TCRbeta repertoire served to evaluate the specificity and breadth of SARS-CoV-2-reactive T cell receptors following Ad26.COV2.S vaccination. The TCR-sequenced set comprised approximately 32 samples: around 20 Ad26.COV2.S vaccine recipients, 5 placebo recipients and 8 SARS-CoV-2 convalescent individuals. Trial participants were randomized into five groups of five: low-dose or high-dose Ad26.COV2.S given once or twice, or placebo on both occasions. Investigators did not know the trial group allocation while performing experiments and assessing outcomes.

The sample's treatment or condition label, decoded: approximately 18 received Ad26.COV2.S at low or high dose, single or two shots; roughly 5 received placebo; per-sample allocation not given. Repertoires of vaccine and placebo recipients were sequenced from samples collected on day 63 after the first injection. Cohort 1b enrolled 25 or so adults aged 18-55 years at a single site in Boston, USA, between 29 July and 7 August 2020. Ad26.COV2.S was a replication-incompetent adenovirus type 26 vector that expressed a prefusion-stabilized SARS-CoV-2 spike protein derived from the original Wuhan strain. As regards this clone: Its antigen is still unknown. One base away there is no much larger clone; base qualities are not given.

For CDR1 and CDR2, the germline V gene (reference sequence) lists GTSNPN and SVGIG. The cysteine opens and the phenylalanine closes a CDR3 of 15 amino acids. Only the CDR3 region is kept as DNA, spanning 45 bases read in frame from base 1. V gives up 2 bases and J gives up 0 bases, and the segment between their germline ends measures 14 bases. What the work shows at the level of the full study, not this receptor alone: Substantial breadth of spike-specific CD8+ and CD4+ T cell responses was reported after vaccination. Spike-specific TCR breadth was higher in Ad26.COV2.S recipients than in placebo recipients (P = 0.0014). Vaccine and placebo recipients had comparable non-spike TCR breadth, which fits with the vaccine containing only spike. It was noted by the authors that total T cell responses may have been underestimated by the TCR breadth and depth analyses. Comparing responses between vaccine doses or regimens was not something the study was powered to do.

The immunoSEQ Assay was used to sequence TCRbeta CDR3 regions. After extraction, genomic DNA underwent amplification by bias-controlled multiplex PCR, followed by high-throughput sequencing. Turning to the authors' computational methods: To quantify the absolute abundance of each unique TCRbeta CDR3 region, sequences were collapsed and filtered. T cell fraction was estimated by normalizing TCRbeta template counts to usable DNA, with usable DNA measured through amplification of reference genes found in all nucleated cells. Repertoire TCRs were annotated as SARS-CoV-2-specific when V gene, CDR3 amino acid sequence and J gene were exactly matched to a known reactive TCR set. The reference SARS-CoV-2 TCR set was obtained from MIRA and was filtered for enrichment in COVID-19-positive ImmuneCODE repertoires, whereby public or cross-reactive TCRs were removed. Using the MIRA antigens, annotated TCRs were further analysed by specific ORF or by position within an ORF. Breadth was defined as the number of annotated unique rearrangements divided by the total number of unique productive rearrangements, and depth was defined as the summed frequency of the annotated unique rearrangements. Group comparisons of TCR breadth used two-sided Wilcoxon rank-sum tests. What TCRdb holds here is the immuneACCESS table cut down to in-frame rearrangements. Part of the clones is not present; checked against another copy, under half of the missing clones reflect an unresolved V gene, and the others are unexplained. Clonal size and the V and J genes are those of that table, whereas D and trimming came from the DNA. Counted in this sample were fewer than 500,000 clones; around nine tenths of them appeared once. Over 9% of the sample is in the top ten clones.

The rearrangement joined TRBV30 to TRBJ2-7; confidence is insufficient to name the D gene. This sequence originates from a person between 18 and 59 years old who received the Ad26.COV2.S COVID-19 vaccine or a placebo. Sequencing was performed on peripheral blood, taken in a trial of Ad26.COV2.S vaccine versus placebo. The CDR3 in this case is CAWSRTVPNSYEQYF. The bases are TGTGCCTGGAGTAGGACGGTGCCGAACTCCTACGAGCAGTACTTC.